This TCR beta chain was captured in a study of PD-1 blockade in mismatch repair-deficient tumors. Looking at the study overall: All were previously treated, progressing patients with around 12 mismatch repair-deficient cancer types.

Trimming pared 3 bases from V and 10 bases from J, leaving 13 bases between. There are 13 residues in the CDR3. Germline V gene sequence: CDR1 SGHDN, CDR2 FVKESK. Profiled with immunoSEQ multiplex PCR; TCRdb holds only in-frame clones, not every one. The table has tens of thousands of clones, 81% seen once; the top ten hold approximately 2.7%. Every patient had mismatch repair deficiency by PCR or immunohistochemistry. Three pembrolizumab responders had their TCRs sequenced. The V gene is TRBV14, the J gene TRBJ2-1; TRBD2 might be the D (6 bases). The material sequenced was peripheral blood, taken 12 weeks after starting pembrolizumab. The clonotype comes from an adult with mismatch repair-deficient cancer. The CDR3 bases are TGTGCCAGCAGCCAGTCACCGGGACTGGAGCAGTTCTTC. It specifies CASSQSPGLEQFF. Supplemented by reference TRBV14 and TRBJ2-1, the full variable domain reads EAGVTQFPSHSVIEKGQTVTLRCDPISGHDNLYWYRRVMGKEIKFLLHFVKESKQDESGMPNNRFLAERTGGTYSTLKVQPAELEDSGVYFCASSQSPGLEQFFGPGTRLTVL.